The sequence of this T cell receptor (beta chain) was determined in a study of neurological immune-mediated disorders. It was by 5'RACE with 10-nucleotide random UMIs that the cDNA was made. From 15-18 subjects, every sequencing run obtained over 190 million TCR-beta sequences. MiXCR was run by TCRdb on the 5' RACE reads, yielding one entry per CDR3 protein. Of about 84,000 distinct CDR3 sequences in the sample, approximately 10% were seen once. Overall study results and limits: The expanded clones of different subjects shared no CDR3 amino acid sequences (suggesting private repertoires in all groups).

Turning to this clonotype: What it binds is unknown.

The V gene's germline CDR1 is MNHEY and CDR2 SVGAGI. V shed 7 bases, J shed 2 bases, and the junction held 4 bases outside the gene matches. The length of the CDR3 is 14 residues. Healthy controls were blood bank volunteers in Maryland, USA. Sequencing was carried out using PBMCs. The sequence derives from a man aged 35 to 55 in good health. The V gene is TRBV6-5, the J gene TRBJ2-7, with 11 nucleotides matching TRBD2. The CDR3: CASTQLAGAYEQYF. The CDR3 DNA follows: TGTGCCAGCACCCAACTAGCGGGGGCCTACGAGCAGTACTTC.